The 2 T cell receptor beta chains below were found in one sample sequenced in a study of CD8 T cells in Susac syndrome. A quantity of about 0.5 to 1 ug RNA underwent reverse transcription using random hexamers. TCRdb ran MiXCR on the immunoSEQ multiplex PCR reads and lists one entry per CDR3 protein. The repertoire holds about 300,000 distinct CDR3 sequences, roughly 90% seen once, with approximately 0.2% in the top ten. Sequencing input: CD8+ T cells from PBMCs. All receptors derive from a human donor with multiple sclerosis.

The J gene is TRBJ1-6, the V gene TRBV7-9, with D perhaps matching TRBD1 (6 bases). CDR3 size: 16 residues. V was pared by 5 bases and J by 7 bases, with 18 bases between. Germline CDR1 SEHNR, CDR2 FQNEAQ (reference sequence). The CDR3 DNA is TGTGCCAGCAGCGGGGACATTTTTTCGTCGAATTCACCCCTCCACTTT. This translates into CASSGDIFSSNSPLHF.

The chain joins TRBV27 to TRBJ1-6; tentatively, D is TRBD1 (5 bases). Germline CDR1 and CDR2: MNHEY and SMNVEV (reference sequence). Trimming removed 9 bases from V and 7 bases from J, with 19 bases in between. CDR3 length equals 15 residues. The CDR3 DNA is TGTGCCAGTACCCCGGGGGGAATCGGGAATTCACCCCTCCACTTT. It codes for CASTPGGIGNSPLHF.